Listed below are T cell receptor beta chains from one sample, sequenced in a study of blood T cell repertoires in COVID-19. Profiling relied on immunoSEQ multiplex PCR, and the TCRdb table lists in-frame clones only, not all of them. Seen here are around 180,000 clones, about 88% observed once, and the top ten hold 3.5% to 4.5%. Sequencing was carried out using peripheral blood. The receptors derive from a human donor in a cohort sampled during active COVID-19. The CDR3 runs from the conserved cysteine through the conserved F or W. Each record gives: V gene, D gene, clone size, J gene, CDR3 DNA, CDR3 protein. The D gene is left open where the match is weak. Only some rows state a clone size, as once, few, many or a class for expanded clones.

V: TRBV3-1/TRBV3-2; D: -; size: -; J: TRBJ1-5; DNA: TGTGCCAGCAGCCAAGAAAAATCCGGTCTCGCCCAGCATTTT; CDR3: CASSQEKSGLAQHF
V: TRBV6-5; D: TRBD1; size: -; J: TRBJ1-2; DNA: TGTGCCAGCAGTTACCGGACAGGGAGGTATGGCTACACCTTC; CDR3: CASSYRTGRYGYTF
V: TRBV6-4; D: -; size: -; J: TRBJ1-3; DNA: TGTGCCAGCATTACAACGAAGGGGGTATTAGCTGGAAACACCATATATTTT; CDR3: CASITTKGVLAGNTIYF
V: TRBV9; D: -; size: once; J: TRBJ2-3; DNA: TGTGCCAGCAGCGTAGCCCCCCACACAGATACGCAGTATTTT; CDR3: CASSVAPHTDTQYF
V: TRBV28; D: -; size: -; J: TRBJ2-7; DNA: TGTGCCAGCAGCCTACAGGGACACTCCTACGAGCAGTACTTC; CDR3: CASSLQGHSYEQYF
V: TRBV11-2; D: -; size: -; J: TRBJ2-7; DNA: TGTGCCAGCAGCTTACCAGGTACGGAGCAGTACTTC; CDR3: CASSLPGTEQYF
V: TRBV18; D: -; size: once; J: TRBJ2-7; DNA: TGTGCCAGCTCACCACTGCAAGTTTCACCGGGGATGGGATACGAGCAGTACTTC; CDR3: CASSPLQVSPGMGYEQYF
V: TRBV19; D: TRBD1; size: -; J: TRBJ2-5; DNA: TGTGCCAGTAGCCTGGGACAGCGACTAGAGACCCAGTACTTC; CDR3: CASSLGQRLETQYF
V: TRBV6-2/TRBV6-3; D: TRBD2; size: -; J: TRBJ2-7; DNA: TGTGCCAGCAGTTACAACAAGCGGGGTTTCATCTCCCGCGAGCAGTACTTC; CDR3: CASSYNKRGFISREQYF
V: TRBV28; D: -; size: -; J: TRBJ1-1; DNA: TGTGCCAGCAGTTTGACAGACATGAACACTGAAGCTTTCTTT; CDR3: CASSLTDMNTEAFF
V: TRBV13; D: TRBD2; size: -; J: TRBJ2-3; DNA: TGTGCCAGCAGCTTAGAAGGCTGGGGGCGACGGACTAGCGGGGGAGATACGCAGTATTTT; CDR3: CASSLEGWGRRTSGGDTQYF
V: TRBV7-2; D: -; size: -; J: TRBJ2-2; DNA: TGTGCCAGCAGCCCGCTATTAAACACCGGGGAGCTGTTTTTT; CDR3: CASSPLLNTGELFF
V: TRBV10-3; D: -; size: -; J: TRBJ2-3; DNA: TGTGCCTCATGCTCAGGGTTGGGAGATACGCAGTATTTT; CDR3: CASCSGLGDTQYF
V: TRBV28; D: -; size: -; J: TRBJ1-1; DNA: TGTGCCAGCAGTTTAGACAACATGGGCACTGAAGCTTTCTTT; CDR3: CASSLDNMGTEAFF
V: TRBV6-2/TRBV6-3; D: TRBD1; size: -; J: TRBJ2-7; DNA: TGTGCCAGCAGTTCCCAAGGACAGGGGGCTACCTACGAGCAGTACTTC; CDR3: CASSSQGQGATYEQYF
V: TRBV30; D: TRBD2; size: -; J: TRBJ2-2; DNA: TGTGCCTGGAGGGGACTAGCGGGATCGAACACCGGGGAGCTGTTTTTT; CDR3: CAWRGLAGSNTGELFF
V: TRBV7-8; D: -; size: few; J: TRBJ2-2; DNA: TGTGCCAGCAGCTTAGCGATTGGCGGGAACACCGGGGAGCTGTTTTTT; CDR3: CASSLAIGGNTGELFF
V: TRBV5-4; D: TRBD2; size: -; J: TRBJ2-2; DNA: TGTGCCAGCAGCCCAGGTGGTAGCGGGGGGGCCAGAACCGGGGAGCTGTTTTTT; CDR3: CASSPGGSGGARTGELFF
V: TRBV11-2; D: TRBD2; size: once; J: TRBJ2-2; DNA: TGTGCCAGCAGCTCCGCAGCGGGGGCGGGCACCGGGGAGCTGTTTTTT; CDR3: CASSSAAGAGTGELFF
V: TRBV6-1; D: -; size: -; J: TRBJ2-1; DNA: TGTGCCAGCAGTGAATGGGACTCGTCCTACAATGAGCAGTTCTTC; CDR3: CASSEWDSSYNEQFF
V: TRBV11-2; D: -; size: -; J: TRBJ1-1; DNA: TGTGCCAGCAGCTTAGGGCGGGACACTGAAGCTTTCTTT; CDR3: CASSLGRDTEAFF
V: TRBV27; D: TRBD1; size: -; J: TRBJ1-4; DNA: TGTGCCAGCAGTTCTGCGACAGGGGCAGGAAAACTGTTTTTT; CDR3: CASSSATGAGKLFF
V: TRBV29-1; D: -; size: -; J: TRBJ2-5; DNA: TGCAGCGTTGTAGAAGCAGAACAGCCCGACTTC; CDR3: CSVVEAEQPDF
V: TRBV12-3/TRBV12-4; D: -; size: -; J: TRBJ1-5; DNA: TGTGCCAGCAGTTTCAGGACAGATCAGCCCCAGCATTTT; CDR3: CASSFRTDQPQHF
V: TRBV27; D: TRBD1; size: -; J: TRBJ2-7; DNA: TGTGCCAGCAGTTCGGCCGGGACAGGGATTGGCTCCTACGAGCAGTACTTC; CDR3: CASSSAGTGIGSYEQYF
V: TRBV10-2; D: TRBD1; size: -; J: TRBJ2-3; DNA: TGCGCCAGCAGTTGGGGGACAGGGGGCACAGATACGCAGTATTTT; CDR3: CASSWGTGGTDTQYF
V: TRBV7-9; D: -; size: -; J: TRBJ2-1; DNA: TGTGCCAGCACCGTATCCAATGAGCAGTTCTTC; CDR3: CASTVSNEQFF
V: TRBV15; D: -; size: -; J: TRBJ1-2; DNA: TGTGCCACCAGCAGACAGGGTTACTATGGCTACACCTTC; CDR3: CATSRQGYYGYTF
V: TRBV15; D: -; size: -; J: TRBJ2-1; DNA: TGTGCCACCAGCAGAGGGACAGCTGACAATGAGCAGTTCTTC; CDR3: CATSRGTADNEQFF
V: TRBV2; D: TRBD2; size: -; J: TRBJ2-5; DNA: TGTGCCAGCAGTGGGCTAGCGGGAGGAGAGACCCAGTACTTC; CDR3: CASSGLAGGETQYF
V: TRBV29-1; D: -; size: -; J: TRBJ1-4; DNA: TGCAGCGTGATGAAGGGGGCAACTAATGAAAAACTGTTTTTT; CDR3: CSVMKGATNEKLFF
V: TRBV5-1; D: -; size: -; J: TRBJ2-3; DNA: TGCGCCAGCAGCTTGGACAGCCGAACGCAGTATTTT; CDR3: CASSLDSRTQYF
V: TRBV6-1; D: -; size: -; J: TRBJ1-3; DNA: TGTGCCAGCAGTGAAGCGTTCCGGGTCGTAGGAAACACCATATATTTT; CDR3: CASSEAFRVVGNTIYF
V: TRBV7-2; D: TRBD1; size: -; J: TRBJ2-2; DNA: TGTGCCAGCAGCCTACAGGGGGCCCCCGGGGAGCTGTTTTTT; CDR3: CASSLQGAPGELFF
V: TRBV5-1; D: TRBD1; size: -; J: TRBJ2-7; DNA: TGCGCCAGCAGCTACGGACAGGGTGGTGTCTACGAGCAGTACTTC; CDR3: CASSYGQGGVYEQYF
V: TRBV10-3; D: -; size: -; J: TRBJ1-6; DNA: TGTGCCATCAGTGACTCTCAGGGGCTAGCTTCACCCCTCCACTTT; CDR3: CAISDSQGLASPLHF
V: TRBV9; D: -; size: -; J: TRBJ2-2; DNA: TGTGCCAGCAGCCCACGGAGGGTCGGGGAGCTGTTTTTT; CDR3: CASSPRRVGELFF
V: TRBV5-1; D: -; size: once; J: TRBJ2-1; DNA: TGCGCCAGCAGCAGGGGCCGATACAATGAGCAGTTCTTC; CDR3: CASSRGRYNEQFF
V: TRBV19; D: -; size: -; J: TRBJ1-1; DNA: TGTGCCTCCCAGGGGCCGGTCACTGAAGCTTTCTTT; CDR3: CASQGPVTEAFF
V: TRBV7-2; D: -; size: -; J: TRBJ2-7; DNA: TGTGCCAGCAGCTTAGAGGCAGGCGATCATTACGAGCAGTACTTC; CDR3: CASSLEAGDHYEQYF
V: TRBV4-3; D: -; size: -; J: TRBJ1-1; DNA: TGCGCCAGCAGCCAAGGGTCTAAGCTTAACACTGAAGCTTTCTTT; CDR3: CASSQGSKLNTEAFF
V: TRBV7-9; D: TRBD2; size: once; J: TRBJ2-7; DNA: TGTGCCAGCAGCCTGACGGGACTAGCGTTTTCGGCGAGCGAGCAGTACTTC; CDR3: CASSLTGLAFSASEQYF
V: TRBV29-1; D: -; size: -; J: TRBJ1-1; DNA: TGCAGCGTTGAAGATCTAGGGAACACTGAAGCTTTCTTT; CDR3: CSVEDLGNTEAFF
V: TRBV5-1; D: TRBD2; size: -; J: TRBJ2-1; DNA: TGCGCCAGCAGCGAGTACGCCGGGACTAGCGGGAGCAATGAGCAGTTCTTC; CDR3: CASSEYAGTSGSNEQFF
V: TRBV30; D: -; size: -; J: TRBJ1-2; DNA: TGTGCCGGAAGGGGTCACTATGGCTACACCTTC; CDR3: CAGRGHYGYTF
V: TRBV9; D: -; size: -; J: TRBJ2-1; DNA: TGTGCCAGCAGCGTAGTCGATCTTAGCTCCTACAATGAGCAGTTCTTC; CDR3: CASSVVDLSSYNEQFF
V: TRBV7-2; D: TRBD2; size: -; J: TRBJ2-5; DNA: TGTGCCAGCAGCTTTAGCGGGAGCCCGACCCAGTACTTC; CDR3: CASSFSGSPTQYF